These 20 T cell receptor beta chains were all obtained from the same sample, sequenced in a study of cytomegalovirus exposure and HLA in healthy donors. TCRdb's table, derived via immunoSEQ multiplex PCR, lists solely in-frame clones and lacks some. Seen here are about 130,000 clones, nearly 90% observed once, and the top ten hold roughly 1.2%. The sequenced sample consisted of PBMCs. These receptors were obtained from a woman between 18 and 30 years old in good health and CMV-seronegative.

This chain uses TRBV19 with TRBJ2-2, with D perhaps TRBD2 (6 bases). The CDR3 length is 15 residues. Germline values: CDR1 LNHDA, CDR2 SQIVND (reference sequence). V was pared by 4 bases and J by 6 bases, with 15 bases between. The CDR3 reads CASSTRDFFAGELFF. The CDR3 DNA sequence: TGTGCCAGTAGTACTCGGGACTTCTTCGCCGGGGAGCTGTTTTTT.

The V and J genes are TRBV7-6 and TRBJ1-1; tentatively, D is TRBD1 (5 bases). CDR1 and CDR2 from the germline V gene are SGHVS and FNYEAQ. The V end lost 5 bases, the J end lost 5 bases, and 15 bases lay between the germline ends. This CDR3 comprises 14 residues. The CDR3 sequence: CASSPWRGRTEAFF. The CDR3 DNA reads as TGTGCCAGCAGCCCGTGGCGGGGGAGGACTGAAGCTTTCTTT.

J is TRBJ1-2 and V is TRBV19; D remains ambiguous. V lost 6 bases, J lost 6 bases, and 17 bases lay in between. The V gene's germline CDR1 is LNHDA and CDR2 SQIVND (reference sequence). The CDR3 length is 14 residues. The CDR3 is CASSPGPGWDGYTF. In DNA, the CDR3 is TGTGCCAGTAGCCCGGGTCCCGGATGGGATGGCTACACCTTC.

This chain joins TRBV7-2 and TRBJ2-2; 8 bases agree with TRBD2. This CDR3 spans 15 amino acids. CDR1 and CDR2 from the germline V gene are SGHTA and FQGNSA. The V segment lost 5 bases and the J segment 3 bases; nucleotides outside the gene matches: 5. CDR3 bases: TGTGCCAGCAGCCCCGGACTAGCCCACACCGGGGAGCTGTTTTTT. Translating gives CASSPGLAHTGELFF.

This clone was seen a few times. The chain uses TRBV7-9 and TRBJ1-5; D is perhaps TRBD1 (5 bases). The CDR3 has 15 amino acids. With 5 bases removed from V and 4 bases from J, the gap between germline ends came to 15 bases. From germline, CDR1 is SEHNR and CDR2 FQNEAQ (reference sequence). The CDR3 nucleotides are TGTGCCAGCAGCCTAGGGCCAGGGTTTAATCAGCCCCAGCATTTT. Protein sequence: CASSLGPGFNQPQHF.

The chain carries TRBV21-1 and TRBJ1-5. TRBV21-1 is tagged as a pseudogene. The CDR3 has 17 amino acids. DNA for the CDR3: TGTGCCAGCAGCAAAGTAGTAAAGGTAGCGGGCAATCAGCCCCAGCATTTT. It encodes CASSKVVKVAGNQPQHF.

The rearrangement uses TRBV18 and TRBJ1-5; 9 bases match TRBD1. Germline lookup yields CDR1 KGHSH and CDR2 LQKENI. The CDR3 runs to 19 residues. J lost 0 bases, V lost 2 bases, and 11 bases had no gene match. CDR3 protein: CASSPIGTGSGHSNQPQHF. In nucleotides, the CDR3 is TGTGCCAGCTCACCAATCGGGACAGGGTCGGGGCATAGCAATCAGCCCCAGCATTTT.

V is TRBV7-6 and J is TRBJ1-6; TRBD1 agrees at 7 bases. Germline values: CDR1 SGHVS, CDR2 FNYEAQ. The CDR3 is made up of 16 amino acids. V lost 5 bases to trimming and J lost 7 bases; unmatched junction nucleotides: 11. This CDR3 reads CASSNTGTERNSPLHF. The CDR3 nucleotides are TGTGCCAGCAGCAACACCGGGACAGAAAGGAATTCACCCCTCCACTTT.

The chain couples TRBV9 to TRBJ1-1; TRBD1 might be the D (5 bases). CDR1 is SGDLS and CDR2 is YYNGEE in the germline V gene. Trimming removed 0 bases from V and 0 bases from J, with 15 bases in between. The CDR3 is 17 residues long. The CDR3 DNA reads TGTGCCAGCAGCGTAGATCCCTCGGGGGGGATGAACACTGAAGCTTTCTTT. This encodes CASSVDPSGGMNTEAFF.

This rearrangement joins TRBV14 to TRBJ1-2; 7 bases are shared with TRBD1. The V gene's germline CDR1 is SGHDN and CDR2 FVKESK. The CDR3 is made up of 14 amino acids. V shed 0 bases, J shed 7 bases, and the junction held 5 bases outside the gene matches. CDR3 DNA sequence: TGTGCCAGCAGCCAAGATTGGGCAGGGGGTGGCTACACCTTC. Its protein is CASSQDWAGGGYTF.

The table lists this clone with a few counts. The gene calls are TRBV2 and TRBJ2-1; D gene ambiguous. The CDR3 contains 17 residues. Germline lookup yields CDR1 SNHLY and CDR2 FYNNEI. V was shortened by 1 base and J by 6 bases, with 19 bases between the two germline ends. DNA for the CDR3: TGTGCCAGCAGTGAAGGGTTTACAGCCCATAGGCTCAATGAGCAGTTCTTC. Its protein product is CASSEGFTAHRLNEQFF. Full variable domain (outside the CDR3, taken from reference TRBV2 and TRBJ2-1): EPEVTQTPSHQVTQMGQEVILRCVPISNHLYFYWYRQILGQKVEFLVSFYNNEISEKSEIFDDQFSVERPDGSNFTLKIRSTKLEDSAMYFCASSEGFTAHRLNEQFFGPGTRLTVL.

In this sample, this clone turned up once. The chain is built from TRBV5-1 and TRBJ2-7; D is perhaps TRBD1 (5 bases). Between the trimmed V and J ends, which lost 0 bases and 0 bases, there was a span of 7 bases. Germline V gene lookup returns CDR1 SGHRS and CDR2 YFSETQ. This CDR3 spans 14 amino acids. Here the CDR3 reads CASSLDRRSYEQYF. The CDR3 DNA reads TGCGCCAGCAGCTTGGACAGGCGCTCCTACGAGCAGTACTTC.

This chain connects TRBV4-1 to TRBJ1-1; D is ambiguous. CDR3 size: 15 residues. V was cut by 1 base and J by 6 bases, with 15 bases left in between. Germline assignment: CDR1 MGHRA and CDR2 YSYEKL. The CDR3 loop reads CASSQALFWSSEAFF. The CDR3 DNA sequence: TGCGCCAGCAGCCAAGCCTTGTTTTGGAGCTCTGAAGCTTTCTTT.

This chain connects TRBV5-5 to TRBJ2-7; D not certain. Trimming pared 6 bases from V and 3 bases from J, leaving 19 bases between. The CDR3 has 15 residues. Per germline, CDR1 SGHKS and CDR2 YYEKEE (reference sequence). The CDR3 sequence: CASNLGQMSGYEQYF. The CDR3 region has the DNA TGTGCCAGCAACCTGGGCCAAATGTCAGGCTACGAGCAGTACTTC. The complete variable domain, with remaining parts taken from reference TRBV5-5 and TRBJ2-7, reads DAGVTQSPTHLIKTRGQQVTLRCSPISGHKSVSWYQQVLGQGPQFIFQYYEKEERGRGNFPDRFSARQFPNYSSELNVNALLLGDSALYLCASNLGQMSGYEQYFGPGTRLTVT.

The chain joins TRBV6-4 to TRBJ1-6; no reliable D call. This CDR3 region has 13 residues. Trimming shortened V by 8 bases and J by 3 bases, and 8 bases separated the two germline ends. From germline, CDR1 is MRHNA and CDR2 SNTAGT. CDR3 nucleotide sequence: TGTGCCAGCCGGGAAGACTATAATTCACCCCTCCACTTT. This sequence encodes CASREDYNSPLHF.

The DNA for the CDR3 is TGTGCCAGCAGTGCCACAGGGATAAATGAAAAACTGTTTTTT. Its protein is CASSATGINEKLFF. The V gene is TRBV6-1, the J gene TRBJ1-4, with a tentative D call TRBD1 (6 bases). V was shortened by 4 bases and J by 5 bases, with 11 bases between the two germline ends. From germline, CDR1 is MNHNS and CDR2 SASEGT. The CDR3 contains 14 residues.

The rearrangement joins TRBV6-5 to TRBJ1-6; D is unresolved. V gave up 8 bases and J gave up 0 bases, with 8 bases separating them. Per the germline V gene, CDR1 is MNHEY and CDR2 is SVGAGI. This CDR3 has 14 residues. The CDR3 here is CASQESSYNSPLHF. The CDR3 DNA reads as TGTGCCAGCCAAGAGAGCTCCTATAATTCACCCCTCCACTTT.

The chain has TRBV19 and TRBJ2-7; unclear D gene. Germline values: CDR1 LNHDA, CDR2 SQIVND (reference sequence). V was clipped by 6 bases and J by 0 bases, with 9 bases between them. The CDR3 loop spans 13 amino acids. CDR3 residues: CASSPYNSYEQYF. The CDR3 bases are TGTGCCAGTAGCCCTTATAACTCCTACGAGCAGTACTTC.

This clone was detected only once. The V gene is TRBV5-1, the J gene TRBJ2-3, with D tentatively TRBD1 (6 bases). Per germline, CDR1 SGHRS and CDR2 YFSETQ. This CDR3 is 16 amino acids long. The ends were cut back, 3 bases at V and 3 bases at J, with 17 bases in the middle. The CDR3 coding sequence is TGCGCCAGCAGCTCACAGGGTTGGGGCGGTACAGATACGCAGTATTTT. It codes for CASSSQGWGGTDTQYF.

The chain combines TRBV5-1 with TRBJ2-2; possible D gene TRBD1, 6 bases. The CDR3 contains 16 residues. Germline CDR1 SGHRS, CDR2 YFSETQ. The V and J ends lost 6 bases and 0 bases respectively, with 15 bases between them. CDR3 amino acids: CASTTGRGTNTGELFF. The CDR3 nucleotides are TGCGCCAGCACTACTGGTAGGGGGACGAACACCGGGGAGCTGTTTTTT.